Presented here are 10 T cell receptor beta chains from one specimen sequenced in a study of blood T cells in healthy people across ages. For the second PCR, which ran for roughly 6 to 11 cycles, a sample-barcoded 5' primer and a J-beta primer mix were used. One entry per CDR3 protein, called by TCRdb with MiXCR from the 5' RACE reads. The table includes about 680,000 distinct CDR3 sequences, over 45% detected once. The sample consisted of blood. These receptors came from an older woman in good health.

This clonotype was detected a few times. This chain links TRBV12-3 or TRBV12-4 with TRBJ1-5; D is ambiguous. With 3 bases removed from V and 5 bases from J, the gap between germline ends came to 17 bases. The CDR3 extends over 16 amino acids. This CDR3 reads CASSLRTGQPYQPQHF. CDR3 DNA: TGTGCCAGCAGTTTGAGGACCGGGCAGCCTTATCAGCCCCAGCATTTT.

This clonotype showed up just once. The junction shows a germline mismatch at one end, possibly a read error. The rearrangement joins TRBV9 to TRBJ2-3; D is perhaps TRBD1 (6 bases). The CDR3 length is 15 residues. Germline lookup yields CDR1 SGDLS and CDR2 YYNGEE. For the CDR3, the DNA is TGTGCCAGCAGCTTACAGGGCAACGGCGAAGATATGCAGTATTTT. This sequence encodes CASSLQGNGEDMQYF.

Many counts were recorded for this clonotype. This chain uses TRBV20-1 with TRBJ2-1; TRBD1 agrees at 9 bases. V shed 4 bases, J shed 3 bases, and the junction held 13 bases outside the gene matches. CDR1 DFQATT and CDR2 SNEGSKA come from the germline V gene (reference sequence). The CDR3 contains 17 residues. In DNA, the CDR3 is TGCAGTGCTATGGGGACAGGGAGTTCGGGAAGCTACAATGAGCAGTTCTTC. Protein: CSAMGTGSSGSYNEQFF.

This clonotype occurred many times. One end of the junction does not line up with germline, which may come from a read error. The chain uses TRBV4-2 and TRBJ2-7; 11 bases are a match to TRBD2. Germline loops: CDR1 LGHNA, CDR2 YNFKEQ. This CDR3 spans 14 amino acids. The CDR3 is CASSQGTSGYEQYF. DNA for the CDR3: TGCGCCAGCAGCCAAGGGACTAGCGGCTACGAGCAGTACTTC.

In this sample, this clonotype turned up many times. The genes are TRBV29-1 and TRBJ2-3; no clear D. Germline-derived CDR1 and CDR2 are SQVTM and ANQGSEA. This CDR3 has 12 residues. V was shortened by 3 bases and J by 1 base, with 5 bases between the two germline ends. The CDR3 region has the DNA TGCAGCGTTGATGTGGGCACAGATACGCAGTATTTT. This sequence encodes CSVDVGTDTQYF.

The chain carries TRBV20-1 and TRBJ2-7, with TRBD2 as a possible D gene (6 bases). Germline CDR1 DFQATT, CDR2 SNEGSKA (reference sequence). The CDR3 runs 12 residues. V gave up 3 bases and J gave up 5 bases, with 11 bases separating them. CDR3 DNA: TGCAGTGCTAGCCCGCGCGGGGACGAGCAGTACTTC. As protein: CSASPRGDEQYF.

This clonotype came up a few times. The chain is built from TRBV4-3 and TRBJ2-3, with 7 bases matching TRBD2. J lost 4 bases, V lost 0 bases, and 10 bases had no gene match. Per the germline V gene, CDR1 is LGHNA and CDR2 is YSLEER. This CDR3 comprises 17 residues. The DNA of the CDR3 is TGCGCCAGCAGCCAAGATTTTCCAGGAAGCGGGGCAGATACGCAGTATTTT. Translation: CASSQDFPGSGADTQYF.

The rearrangement joins TRBV4-3 to TRBJ2-7, with D possibly called TRBD1 or TRBD2 (5 bases each). Germline V CDR1 and CDR2: LGHNA, YSLEER. With 2 bases removed from V and 2 bases from J, the gap between germline ends came to 10 bases. This CDR3 is built from 14 residues. The CDR3 bases are TGCGCCAGCAGCCAAACCGGGACCGCCTACGAGCAGTACTTC. Its protein product is CASSQTGTAYEQYF.

This clonotype was recorded only once. CDR3 DNA: TGTGCCAGCAGCCAAGACCCTTATCAGCCCCAGCATTTT. Translating it yields CASSQDPYQPQHF. J is TRBJ1-5 and V is TRBV4-2; no clear D gene. The CDR3 is made up of 13 amino acids. The V end lost 0 bases, the J end lost 5 bases, and 5 bases lay between the germline ends. In germline, CDR1 is LGHNA, CDR2 YNFKEQ.

V is TRBV9 and J is TRBJ1-2; perhaps TRBD1 as D (6 bases). The length of the CDR3 is 14 residues. The germline V gene encodes CDR1 SGDLS and CDR2 YYNGEE. With 4 bases removed from V and 10 bases from J, the gap between germline ends came to 20 bases. The CDR3: CASSFSPFPGDYTF. The CDR3 DNA is TGTGCCAGCAGCTTCTCACCCTTCCCAGGGGACTACACCTTC.